This T cell receptor beta chain was recovered during a study of identical twins. Notes on this clonotype: The antigen is undetermined.

The CDR3 has 12 amino acids. The V gene lost 2 bases and the J gene lost 5 bases, with 7 bases spanning the gap. Germline V gene data show CDR1 as MGHDK and CDR2 as SYGVNS. Findings of the study overall: Abundant beta clonotypes from cord blood bore fewer insertions; memory repertoires lacked this pattern. Analyses of zero insertions could, in part, be confounded by invariant MAIT and iNKT cells. Researchers reported weaker excess twin sharing in beta out-of-frame sequences.

TCRdb redid the calling of the 5' RACE reads with MiXCR, one entry per CDR3 protein. The table shows 460,000 or so distinct CDR3 sequences, with 13% to 15% occurring only once. The same sample was also used in a study of yellow fever vaccine responses in identical twins.

The chain joins TRBV25-1 to TRBJ2-7; D may be TRBD1 (6 bases). This TCR was sampled from a woman aged 18-29 years in good health. The sample consisted of CD4+ T cells sorted from blood. The CDR3 DNA follows: TGTGCCAGCAGTGAAGGGGGCCACGAGCAGTACTTC. This codes for CASSEGGHEQYF.